The source of this T cell receptor (beta chain) is a study of Ad26.COV2.S vaccination and SARS-CoV-2 variants. This CDR3 is built from 16 residues. The ends lost 0 bases at V and 4 bases at J; junction bases unmatched: 10. Germline V gene data show CDR1 as SGHRS and CDR2 as YFSETQ. The repertoire was sequenced with immunoSEQ multiplex PCR; TCRdb's copy has only in-frame clones and lacks some. The profile shows around 350,000 clones, approximately 85% of them singletons. Treatment denoted: roughly 18 received Ad26.COV2.S at low or high dose, single or two shots; 5 received placebo; per-sample allocation not given. Sampling happened 63 days after the first vaccine or placebo injection.

V and J are TRBV5-1 and TRBJ2-7; TRBD2 aligns across 7 bases. This sequence originates from a person between 18 and 65 years old who received the Ad26.COV2.S COVID-19 vaccine or a placebo. The sequenced sample was peripheral blood, obtained in a trial of Ad26.COV2.S vaccine versus placebo. CDR3 in amino acids: CASSLVVGTREYEQYF. The DNA of the CDR3 is TGCGCCAGCAGCTTGGTGGTGGGTACGCGGGAGTACGAGCAGTACTTC.